Listed here is a single T cell receptor beta chain. Its antigen is currently unknown. 60 Vbeta and 13 Jbeta primers were used in PCR. This table comes from immunoSEQ multiplex PCR, and its TCRdb copy is limited to in-frame clones, with some not included. This sample's table has about 160,000 clones. This CDR3 contains 17 residues. From germline, CDR1 is SGHDN and CDR2 FVKESK. Unmatched junction bases numbered 9, after V lost 3 bases and J lost 2 bases. This entry comes from a study of cytomegalovirus exposure and HLA in healthy donors. The study, taken as a whole, reports: In a later analysis, at a false discovery rate of 0.05, 17,000 or so TCR beta sequences were associated with HLA alleles. The authors later found most CMV-associated TCR beta chains appeared HLA-restricted. V- and J-gene trimming in TCR beta was tied to a missense DCLRE1C variant by an analysis performed later. The authors enumerated around 150 TCR beta chains as linked to cytomegalovirus.

This clonotype originated in a woman aged 55-70 years in good health and CMV-seronegative. Sample: PBMCs. The rearrangement uses TRBV14 and TRBJ2-3; the match to TRBD1 covers 9 bases. CDR3 in amino acids: CASSHLTGGGVTDTQYF. For the CDR3, the DNA is TGTGCCAGCAGCCACCTAACAGGGGGCGGTGTCACAGATACGCAGTATTTT.